This T cell receptor beta chain was captured by sequencing in a study of cytomegalovirus exposure and HLA in healthy donors. The PCR contained 60 Vbeta and 13 Jbeta primers. Some clones are missing from TCRdb's copy, which holds only in-frame ones; the method was immunoSEQ multiplex PCR. The table lists tens of thousands of clones, about three quarters of them singletons, with around 8.4% in the top ten. The germline V gene has CDR1 SEHNR and CDR2 FQNEAQ (reference sequence). The CDR3 has 14 residues. The J segment lost 4 bases and the V segment lost 3 bases, leaving 3 bases of the junction unmatched.

The receptor comes from a woman aged 50 to 65 in good health and CMV-seronegative. Material for sequencing was PBMCs. The chain joins TRBV7-9 to TRBJ2-3, with TRBD2 identical over 8 bases. CDR3 DNA: TGTGCCAGCAGCTTCGGACTAGCCTCAGATACGCAGTATTTT. Translation gives CASSFGLASDTQYF.